What follows are 21 T cell receptor beta chains derived from one specimen sequenced in a study of blood T cell repertoires in COVID-19. The repertoire was sequenced with immunoSEQ multiplex PCR; TCRdb's copy has only in-frame clones and lacks some. Here the sample spans roughly 150,000 clones, 80% to 90% being singletons. The specimen was peripheral blood. The origin of the receptors is a woman between 50 and 59 years old in a cohort sampled during active or convalescent COVID-19.

This clone was observed a single time. CDR3 bases: TGTGCCAGCAGCGGACGACAGGGGGCGAACACTGAAGCTTTCTTT. This encodes CASSGRQGANTEAFF. The genes are TRBV9 and TRBJ1-1; 10 bases are shared with TRBD1. J gave up 1 base and V 3 bases, and 3 bases lay outside the gene matches. CDR3 size: 15 residues. Per the germline V gene, CDR1 is SGDLS and CDR2 is YYNGEE.

This chain uses TRBV29-1 with TRBJ2-3; the D gene is possibly TRBD2 (6 bases). The CDR3 has 14 amino acids. The V end was cut by 0 bases, the J end by 3 bases, with 10 bases between. The germline V gene has CDR1 SQVTM and CDR2 ANQGSEA. CDR3 loop: CSVEDWRDTDTQYF. The CDR3 DNA follows: TGCAGCGTTGAAGATTGGAGGGATACAGATACGCAGTATTTT.

The J gene is TRBJ1-3, the V gene TRBV7-9; possible D gene TRBD1, 5 bases. This CDR3 is built from 15 residues. Germline CDR1 is SEHNR and CDR2 is FQNEAQ (reference sequence). Trimming stripped 0 bases from V and 7 bases from J, with 13 bases between. DNA for the CDR3: TGTGCCAGCAGCTTAGCCAGGGTGGATCGGAACACCATATATTTT. It translates to CASSLARVDRNTIYF.

V is TRBV7-8 and J is TRBJ2-3; TRBD2 is a possible D gene (6 bases). The CDR3 contains 15 residues. Trimming shortened V by 5 bases and J by 1 base, and 13 bases separated the two germline ends. The germline CDR1 and CDR2 sequences are SGHVS and FQNEAQ. In DNA form, the CDR3 reads TGTGCCAGCAGCGTCCCGACTAGGCGCACAGATACGCAGTATTTT. This sequence encodes CASSVPTRRTDTQYF.

This rearrangement joins TRBV4-1 to TRBJ2-7; TRBD2 aligns across 9 bases. The germline V gene encodes CDR1 MGHRA and CDR2 YSYEKL. The ends lost 1 base at V and 2 bases at J; junction bases unmatched: 3. This CDR3 contains 15 residues. In nucleotides, the CDR3 is TGCGCCAGCAGCCAAGGCGCGGGGGGGCCCTACGAGCAGTACTTC. This encodes CASSQGAGGPYEQYF.

The chain uses TRBV7-2 and TRBJ2-3; TRBD2 aligns across 9 bases. This CDR3 comprises 15 residues. J lost 3 bases, V lost 3 bases, and 4 bases had no gene match. Germline CDR1 reads SGHTA; CDR2 reads FQGNSA. Written as DNA, the CDR3 is TGTGCCAGCAGCTTTAGGACTAGCGCTACAGATACGCAGTATTTT. Translated: CASSFRTSATDTQYF.

J is TRBJ1-5 and V is TRBV24-1; tentatively, D is TRBD1 (6 bases). Germline V gives CDR1 KGHDR, CDR2 SFDVKD. Trimming shortened V by 9 bases and J by 2 bases, and 13 bases separated the two germline ends. The CDR3 sequence is 14 residues long. CDR3 in amino acids: CATGGGAGNQPQHF. The CDR3 DNA follows: TGTGCCACCGGCGGGGGGGCTGGCAATCAGCCCCAGCATTTT.

The rearrangement links TRBV7-9 to TRBJ2-7; the match to TRBD1 covers 8 bases. The CDR3 is made up of 14 amino acids. V was pared by 2 bases and J by 6 bases, with 6 bases of the junction left unmatched. Germline V lookup: CDR1 SEHNR, CDR2 FQNEAQ (reference sequence). This CDR3 is CASSLSQGVSEQYF. The CDR3 region has the DNA TGTGCCAGCAGCTTATCACAGGGGGTCTCCGAGCAGTACTTC.

This clone was counted once. The chain combines TRBV19 with TRBJ1-3, with TRBD1 matching over 7 bases. CDR3 length equals 14 residues. CDR1 is LNHDA, CDR2 SQIVND, per germline (reference sequence). V lost 7 bases and J lost 3; bases outside the gene matches: 6. CDR3 in DNA: TGTGCCAGTACGGAGGGGGCAGTTGGAAACACCATATATTTT. It is translated as CASTEGAVGNTIYF.

The V call is TRBV6-5, the J call TRBJ1-1; D is possibly TRBD1 (5 bases). V dropped 2 bases and J dropped 0 bases, with 10 bases sitting between them. Germline V gene sequence: CDR1 MNHEY, CDR2 SVGAGI. The CDR3 contains 15 residues. Here the CDR3 reads CASSYRQTMNTEAFF. In DNA, the CDR3 is TGTGCCAGCAGTTACCGACAGACGATGAACACTGAAGCTTTCTTT.

Ten or more counts support this clone. The chain uses TRBV3-1 (or the pseudogene TRBV3-2) and TRBJ2-7; the D gene is possibly TRBD1 (6 bases). V was shortened by 2 bases and J by 2 bases, with 10 bases between the two germline ends. CDR3 length: 14 residues. Germline-derived CDR1 and CDR2 are LGHDT and YNNKEL (reference sequence). The CDR3 DNA is TGTGCCAGCAGCCAAAAAAGGGACACCTACGAGCAGTACTTC. This encodes CASSQKRDTYEQYF.

This clone was seen more than once but under ten times. The V gene is TRBV5-1, the J gene TRBJ1-5; no firm D call. The CDR3 consists of 15 residues. Germline V gene lookup returns CDR1 SGHRS and CDR2 YFSETQ. V was trimmed by 2 bases and J by 2 bases, leaving 11 bases between them. The CDR3 region is CASSLGYSRNQPQHF. CDR3 DNA: TGCGCCAGCAGCTTAGGATACAGCCGCAATCAGCCCCAGCATTTT.

The gene calls are TRBV20-1 and TRBJ2-7; 8 bases fit TRBD2. Germline CDR1 reads DFQATT; CDR2 reads SNEGSKA (reference sequence). This CDR3 region has 13 residues. Trimming cost V 3 bases and J 4 bases; bases outside gene matches: 5. The CDR3 is CSASRGGLYEQYF. The CDR3 DNA reads TGCAGTGCTAGTCGGGGGGGCCTTTACGAGCAGTACTTC.

With regard to this clone: Relative to the germline gene, one junction end is altered; a read error may explain this. The CDR3 loop reads CASSAGQGAPPNF. CDR3 coding DNA: TGTGCCAGCAGCGCCGGACAGGGGGCGCCTCCCAACTTC. V usage is TRBV7-9 and J usage is TRBJ2-7, with 11 bases matching TRBD1. CDR3 length: 13 residues. Looked up from germline, CDR1 is SEHNR and CDR2 is FQNEAQ (reference sequence).

The V gene is TRBV10-1, the J gene TRBJ2-2, with TRBD2 matching 9 bases. The CDR3 consists of 16 residues. V lost 3 bases to trimming and J lost 4 bases; unmatched junction nucleotides: 6. Looked up from germline, CDR1 is WNHNN and CDR2 is SYGVQD (reference sequence). The CDR3 region has the DNA TGCGCCAGCAGTGACGGGACTAGCCGGGGCACCGGGGAGCTGTTTTTT. The encoded protein is CASSDGTSRGTGELFF.

This rearrangement joins TRBV5-1 to TRBJ2-2; 7 nucleotides match TRBD1. The trim removed 4 bases at V and 3 bases at J, leaving 6 bases unmatched. From germline, CDR1 is SGHRS and CDR2 YFSETQ. The CDR3 is 15 amino acids. CDR3 sequence (DNA): TGCGCCAGCAGCCCCGGGACAGATCACACCGGGGAGCTGTTTTTT. Protein: CASSPGTDHTGELFF. The full variable domain, its missing parts supplied by reference TRBV5-1 and TRBJ2-2, is KAGVTQTPRYLIKTRGQQVTLSCSPISGHRSVSWYQQTPGQGLQFLFEYFSETQRNKGNFPGRFSGRQFSNSRSEMNVSTLELGDSALYLCASSPGTDHTGELFFGEGSRLTVL.

This chain uses TRBV5-3 with TRBJ2-7; 12 bases line up with TRBD2. TRBV5-3 qualifies as an ORF whose function is uncertain. J lost 2 bases, V lost 5 bases, and 5 bases had no gene match. This CDR3 comprises 15 residues. CDR3 region: CARRRLAGDAYEQYF. CDR3 nucleotide sequence: TGTGCCAGAAGAAGACTAGCGGGGGACGCCTACGAGCAGTACTTC.

The DNA for the CDR3 is TGTGCCAGCAGCCCGTTGGAGGGGCCCCAGCATTTT. Amino acids: CASSPLEGPQHF. The genes are TRBV6-6 and TRBJ1-5; D not certain. CDR1 MNHNY and CDR2 SVGAGI come from the germline V gene (reference sequence). The V end lost 6 bases, the J end lost 9 bases, and 12 bases lay between the germline ends. The length of the CDR3 is 12 residues.

This clone turned up a few times. The V and J genes are TRBV14 and TRBJ2-3; D unclear. The CDR3 runs 14 residues. Germline loops: CDR1 SGHDN, CDR2 FVKESK. V was clipped by 0 bases and J by 3 bases, with 7 bases between them. CDR3 protein: CASSQDGRTDTQYF. The CDR3, as DNA: TGTGCCAGCAGCCAAGACGGTCGGACAGATACGCAGTATTTT.

This chain connects TRBV5-1 to TRBJ2-2; TRBD2 matches 8 bases. Germline V gene sequence: CDR1 SGHRS, CDR2 YFSETQ. V shed 1 base, J shed 2 bases, and the junction held 7 bases outside the gene matches. The length of the CDR3 is 17 residues. CDR3 amino acids: CASSLLRGAINTGELFF. CDR3 nucleotides: TGCGCCAGCAGCTTGTTGCGGGGGGCCATAAACACCGGGGAGCTGTTTTTT. The full variable domain, with the rest looked up from reference TRBV5-1 and TRBJ2-2, is KAGVTQTPRYLIKTRGQQVTLSCSPISGHRSVSWYQQTPGQGLQFLFEYFSETQRNKGNFPGRFSGRQFSNSRSEMNVSTLELGDSALYLCASSLLRGAINTGELFFGEGSRLTVL.

CDR3 nucleotide sequence: TGTGCCAGCAGCTTCGGCTCTGGGGCCAACGTCCTGACTTTC. Translating it yields CASSFGSGANVLTF. This rearrangement joins TRBV11-2 to TRBJ2-6; D remains ambiguous. This CDR3 spans 14 amino acids. V was pared by 3 bases and J by 0 bases, with 3 bases between. Per germline, CDR1 SGHAT and CDR2 FQNNGV.